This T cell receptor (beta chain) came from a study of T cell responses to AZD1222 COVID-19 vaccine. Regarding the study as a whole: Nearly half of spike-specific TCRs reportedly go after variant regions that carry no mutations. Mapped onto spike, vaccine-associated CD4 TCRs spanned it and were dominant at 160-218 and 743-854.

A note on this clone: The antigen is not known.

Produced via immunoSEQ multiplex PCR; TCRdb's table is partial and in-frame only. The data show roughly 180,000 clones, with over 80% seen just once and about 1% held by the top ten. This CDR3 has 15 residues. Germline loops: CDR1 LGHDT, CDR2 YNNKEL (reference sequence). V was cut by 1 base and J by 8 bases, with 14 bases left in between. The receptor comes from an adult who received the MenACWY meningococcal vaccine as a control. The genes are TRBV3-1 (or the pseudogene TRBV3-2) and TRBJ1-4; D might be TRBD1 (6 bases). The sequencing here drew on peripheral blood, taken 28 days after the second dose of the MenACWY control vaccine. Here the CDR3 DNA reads TGTGCCAGCAGCCAAGGGGGGCGTGAATACGAAAAACTGTTTTTT. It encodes CASSQGGREYEKLFF.